These 31 T cell receptor beta chains were all obtained from the same sample, sequenced in a study of blood T cell repertoires in COVID-19. Assay used: immunoSEQ multiplex PCR; TCRdb lists only in-frame clones, some missing. The profile covers nearly 80,000 clones, with roughly 80% appearing a single time and around a third taken by the ten largest. The specimen sequenced was peripheral blood. Receptors were obtained from a woman between 65 and 79 years old with acute or convalescent COVID-19.

The rearrangement uses TRBV18 and TRBJ1-2, with 7 nucleotides matching TRBD1. CDR1 is KGHSH and CDR2 is LQKENI in the germline V gene. The CDR3 contains 13 residues. V was clipped by 5 bases and J by 8 bases; unmatched bases: 8. The CDR3 reads CASSADRHKGYTF. The CDR3 nucleotides are TGTGCCAGCTCAGCGGACAGGCATAAAGGCTACACCTTC.

The chain employs TRBV6-5 and TRBJ2-7, with D perhaps TRBD1 (6 bases). This CDR3 is 12 amino acids long. Germline assignment: CDR1 MNHEY and CDR2 SVGAGI. The ends were cut back, 6 bases at V and 6 bases at J, with 12 bases in the middle. In DNA, the CDR3 is TGTGCCAGCAGGACCACGACAGGCGAGCAGTACTTC. This codes for CASRTTTGEQYF.

The chain recombines TRBV5-1 with TRBJ2-1, with TRBD1 identical over 7 bases. CDR3 length equals 15 residues. In germline, CDR1 is SGHRS, CDR2 YFSETQ. J lost 2 bases, V lost 7 bases, and 9 bases had no gene match. The CDR3 loop is CASGIQGFAYNEQFF. The CDR3 DNA reads TGCGCCAGCGGAATACAGGGGTTCGCCTACAATGAGCAGTTCTTC.

The genes are TRBV3-1 (or the pseudogene TRBV3-2) and TRBJ1-2, with 7 bases lining up with TRBD1. The CDR3 is 15 residues long. Germline V gene lookup returns CDR1 LGHDT and CDR2 YNNKEL (reference sequence). V shed 4 bases and J 0 bases; nucleotides not matched to a gene: 5. CDR3 in amino acids: CASSRRDRANYGYTF. The CDR3 DNA follows: TGTGCCAGCAGCCGACGGGACAGAGCTAACTATGGCTACACCTTC.

V is TRBV28 and J is TRBJ1-4, with D perhaps matching TRBD1 (6 bases). Germline-derived CDR1 and CDR2 are MDHEN and SYDVKM. Trimming took off 7 bases at V and 7 bases at J, with 13 bases between the two ends. This CDR3 comprises 13 residues. CDR3 in DNA: TGTGCCAGCACCTCAGGGGCCCTTGAAAAACTGTTTTTT. Its protein is CASTSGALEKLFF.

The chain has TRBV6-5 and TRBJ2-2; weak D call: TRBD1 (6 bases). This CDR3 has 13 residues. V lost 5 bases, J lost 7 bases, and 11 bases lay in between. The germline V gene has CDR1 MNHEY and CDR2 SVGAGI. CDR3 DNA: TGTGCCAGCAGTCCGGACAGAATCGGGGAGCTGTTTTTT. Translated: CASSPDRIGELFF.

This chain links TRBV6-5 with TRBJ1-1; possibly TRBD1 for D (6 bases). Germline values: CDR1 MNHEY, CDR2 SVGAGI. The CDR3 has 14 amino acids. The V end was cut by 6 bases, the J end by 3 bases, with 14 bases between. The DNA of the CDR3 is TGTGCCAGCAGGGCGACAGGTCCGTACACTGAAGCTTTCTTT. As protein: CASRATGPYTEAFF.

The chain employs TRBV29-1 and TRBJ1-1; D is possibly TRBD1 (6 bases). This CDR3 has 13 residues. V lost 1 base to trimming and J lost 11 bases, with 17 bases between them. Looked up from germline, CDR1 is SQVTM and CDR2 is ANQGSEA. CDR3 sequence (DNA): TGCAGCGTTGAAGCTGGTGGGGGACAAGCCGCTTTCTTT. It encodes CSVEAGGGQAAFF.

This clone showed up just a few times. The chain recombines TRBV6-5 with TRBJ2-1; perhaps TRBD1 as D (5 bases). CDR1 is MNHEY and CDR2 is SVGAGI in the germline V gene. The CDR3 runs 12 residues. V was trimmed by 10 bases and J by 7 bases, leaving 14 bases between them. In nucleotides, the CDR3 is TGTGCCATCGATTTCAGGGTTAATGAGCAGTTCTTC. This sequence encodes CAIDFRVNEQFF.

J is TRBJ2-7 and V is TRBV6-5; 11 positions match TRBD2. The CDR3 is made up of 15 amino acids. Per the germline V gene, CDR1 is MNHEY and CDR2 is SVGAGI. Unmatched junction bases numbered 5, after V lost 5 bases and J lost 2 bases. As DNA, the CDR3 is TGTGCCAGCAGTCACAATAGCGGGAGGGCCTACGAGCAGTACTTC. This gives the protein CASSHNSGRAYEQYF.

CDR3 DNA sequence: TGTGCCAGCACCAAGACAGGTCCCGATACGCAGTATTTT. Encoded protein: CASTKTGPDTQYF. This sequence joins TRBV7-9 and TRBJ2-3; D might be TRBD1 (6 bases). The CDR3 spans 13 residues. The germline V gene has CDR1 SEHNR and CDR2 FQNEAQ (reference sequence). Trimming left V 7 bases short and J 6 bases short, with 14 bases between.

The V and J genes are TRBV2 and TRBJ1-2, with TRBD1 identical over 9 bases. The ends lost 3 bases at V and 8 bases at J; junction bases unmatched: 22. From germline, CDR1 is SNHLY and CDR2 FYNNEI. The CDR3 spans 19 residues. The CDR3: CASSEYSRTTLQGAKGYTF. DNA for the CDR3: TGTGCCAGCAGTGAGTACTCCCGGACAACCTTACAGGGGGCTAAAGGCTACACCTTC.

In DNA form, the CDR3 reads TGTGCCAGCAGCACAGAGGGGCTAGCGGGGCAAGAGACCCAGTACTTC. This codes for CASSTEGLAGQETQYF. The rearrangement links TRBV7-8 to TRBJ2-5, with 9 bases matching TRBD2. V shed 5 bases, J shed 2 bases, and the junction held 9 bases outside the gene matches. CDR3 length: 16 residues. Germline V lookup: CDR1 SGHVS, CDR2 FQNEAQ.

The chain has TRBV3-1 (or the pseudogene TRBV3-2) and TRBJ2-1, with TRBD2 identical over 11 bases. In germline, CDR1 is LGHDT, CDR2 YNNKEL (reference sequence). The CDR3 contains 14 residues. Trimming at V came to 2 bases and at J to 7 bases, leaving 1 base not matched to a gene. Here the CDR3 reads CASSQLAGGNEQFF. CDR3 in DNA: TGTGCCAGCAGCCAACTAGCGGGAGGAAATGAGCAGTTCTTC.

This rearrangement joins TRBV9 to TRBJ1-2, with D unresolved. The CDR3 covers 13 residues. CDR1 SGDLS and CDR2 YYNGEE come from the germline V gene. Trimming stripped 4 bases from V and 4 bases from J, with 11 bases between. CDR3 region: CASSPPESYGYTF. CDR3 DNA sequence: TGTGCCAGCAGCCCCCCAGAAAGCTATGGCTACACCTTC.

J is TRBJ1-5 and V is TRBV20-1; D is undetermined. V dropped 3 bases and J dropped 2 bases, with 11 bases sitting between them. The germline V gene has CDR1 DFQATT and CDR2 SNEGSKA (reference sequence). This CDR3 spans 14 amino acids. CDR3 loop: CSASNRRGNQPQHF. For the CDR3, the DNA is TGCAGTGCTAGTAACAGAAGAGGCAATCAGCCCCAGCATTTT.

This clone was found a few times. The chain employs TRBV1 and TRBJ2-7; TRBD2 is the table's D call and was not checked against the DNA. TRBV1 is deemed a pseudogene. The CDR3 extends over 17 amino acids. CDR3 nucleotides: TGCACCAGCAGCCAAGATTTGGAGGGGAGGGCCGGGTACGAGCAGTACTTC. Translating it yields CTSSQDLEGRAGYEQYF.

The J gene is TRBJ2-5, the V gene TRBV7-9; 10 bases align to TRBD2. CDR1 is SEHNR, CDR2 FQNEAQ, per germline (reference sequence). The V segment lost 5 bases and the J segment 7 bases; nucleotides outside the gene matches: 16. The CDR3 is 17 residues long. The CDR3 loop is CASSTQALAGVSGTQYF. The CDR3 coding sequence is TGTGCCAGCAGCACACAAGCGCTAGCGGGAGTGAGTGGGACCCAGTACTTC.

This chain's CDR3 is CASSPVRVISTDTQYF. The CDR3 bases are TGTGCCAGCTCACCAGTCAGGGTAATAAGCACAGATACGCAGTATTTT. This chain uses TRBV18 with TRBJ2-3, with D perhaps matching TRBD1 (5 bases). In germline, CDR1 is KGHSH, CDR2 LQKENI. V was trimmed by 2 bases and J by 0 bases, leaving 12 bases between them. CDR3 length: 16 residues.

The rearrangement uses TRBV5-1 and TRBJ2-7; D is unresolved. In germline, CDR1 is SGHRS, CDR2 YFSETQ. V dropped 2 bases and J dropped 2 bases, with 11 bases sitting between them. The CDR3 spans 14 residues. CDR3 sequence reads: CASSFEVIPYEQYF. The CDR3 region has the DNA TGCGCCAGCAGCTTCGAGGTGATCCCCTACGAGCAGTACTTC.

This chain joins TRBV7-2 and TRBJ1-2, with 7 positions matching TRBD1. This CDR3 has 17 residues. Germline CDR1 and CDR2: SGHTA and FQGNSA. The V segment lost 3 bases and the J segment 7 bases; nucleotides outside the gene matches: 17. In DNA form, the CDR3 reads TGTGCCAGCAGCTTGTATTTGGGACAGCCCCTCGAAAGTGGCTACACCTTC. Translation: CASSLYLGQPLESGYTF. The whole variable domain, filled in from reference TRBV7-2 and TRBJ1-2, reads GAGVSQSPSNKVTEKGKDVELRCDPISGHTALYWYRQSLGQGLEFLIYFQGNSAPDKSGLPSDRFSAERTGGSVSTLTIQRTQQEDSAVYLCASSLYLGQPLESGYTFGSGTRLTVV.

The gene calls are TRBV6-2 or TRBV6-3 and TRBJ2-1; a possible D gene is TRBD2 (6 bases). V was clipped by 4 bases and J by 3 bases, with 16 bases between them. The CDR3 covers 16 residues. CDR1 and CDR2 from the germline V gene are MNHEY and SVGEGT. CDR3 in amino acids: CASSSSGSLIYNEQFF. CDR3 nucleotides: TGTGCCAGCAGTTCGTCCGGGAGTTTGATCTACAATGAGCAGTTCTTC.

V usage is TRBV27 and J usage is TRBJ2-5; 12 bases align to TRBD2. CDR1 is MNHEY, CDR2 SMNVEV, per germline (reference sequence). This CDR3 comprises 15 residues. The V and J ends lost 3 bases and 6 bases, in that order; junction bases with no gene match: 5. The CDR3 DNA reads as TGTGCCAGCAGTTTGCTAGCGGGAGGGAGAAAGACCCAGTACTTC. It encodes CASSLLAGGRKTQYF.

This chain joins TRBV12-3 or TRBV12-4 and TRBJ1-2; D not resolved. V lost 6 bases to trimming and J lost 4 bases, with 9 bases between them. This CDR3 has 12 amino acids. The CDR3 DNA follows: TGTGCCAGCAGAAGGCGGCCCTATGGCTACACCTTC. Residues: CASRRRPYGYTF.

This clone was seen only a few times. The chain is built from TRBV15 and TRBJ2-3; weak D call: TRBD2 (6 bases). Trimming removed 1 base at V and 4 bases at J, with 12 bases between. The CDR3 runs to 15 residues. The germline V gene has CDR1 LNHNV and CDR2 YYDKDF (reference sequence). The CDR3 is CATSRVPTSADTQYF. DNA for the CDR3: TGTGCCACCAGCAGAGTCCCGACTAGTGCAGATACGCAGTATTTT.

The chain uses TRBV14 and TRBJ2-3; D perhaps matches TRBD1 (5 bases). Germline CDR1 reads SGHDN; CDR2 reads FVKESK. The V end was cut by 1 base, the J end by 4 bases, with 21 bases between. The CDR3 sequence is 18 residues long. The CDR3: CASSQVKGQGVMADTQYF. The CDR3 coding sequence is TGTGCCAGCAGCCAAGTGAAGGGTCAGGGCGTCATGGCAGATACGCAGTATTTT.

The chain uses TRBV24-1 and TRBJ2-3; 8 bases line up with TRBD2. This CDR3 contains 16 residues. V lost 3 bases and J lost 5; bases outside the gene matches: 9. Germline CDR1 and CDR2: KGHDR and SFDVKD. The CDR3 DNA follows: TGTGCCACCAGTGATGCTCACGGGAGGGTTGGAGATACGCAGTATTTT. Protein: CATSDAHGRVGDTQYF.

This chain uses TRBV18 with TRBJ2-5; D gene uncertain. Germline V lookup: CDR1 KGHSH, CDR2 LQKENI. V was pared by 1 base and J by 3 bases, with 6 bases between. The CDR3 is 13 amino acids. The CDR3 is CASSPRSEETQYF. The CDR3 DNA reads TGTGCCAGCTCACCACGGTCAGAAGAGACCCAGTACTTC.

This clone has a single count. This chain uses TRBV29-1 with TRBJ1-2; D ambiguous. This CDR3 region has 15 residues. The germline CDR1 and CDR2 sequences are SQVTM and ANQGSEA. Trimming cost V 4 bases and J 2 bases, with 17 bases left between them. The chain's CDR3 is CSVVSPQPLNYGYTF. CDR3 bases: TGCAGCGTTGTTTCCCCACAGCCTCTCAACTATGGCTACACCTTC.

This chain connects TRBV14 to TRBJ2-3; tentative D call: TRBD2 (6 bases). Germline V CDR1 and CDR2: SGHDN, FVKESK. Trimming cost V 4 bases and J 1 base, with 18 bases left between them. The CDR3 loop spans 17 amino acids. CDR3 sequence reads: CASSPLLPGVGTDTQYF. The CDR3 DNA is TGTGCCAGCAGCCCGCTCCTCCCGGGAGTTGGCACAGATACGCAGTATTTT.

The chain combines TRBV5-1 with TRBJ1-1, with D maybe TRBD1 (6 bases). The V gene's germline CDR1 is SGHRS and CDR2 YFSETQ. V shed 2 bases and J shed 3 bases, with 14 bases lying between them. The CDR3 runs to 15 residues. CDR3 protein: CASSLRRSGDTEAFF. The DNA for the CDR3 is TGCGCCAGCAGCTTAAGACGCTCAGGGGACACTGAAGCTTTCTTT.